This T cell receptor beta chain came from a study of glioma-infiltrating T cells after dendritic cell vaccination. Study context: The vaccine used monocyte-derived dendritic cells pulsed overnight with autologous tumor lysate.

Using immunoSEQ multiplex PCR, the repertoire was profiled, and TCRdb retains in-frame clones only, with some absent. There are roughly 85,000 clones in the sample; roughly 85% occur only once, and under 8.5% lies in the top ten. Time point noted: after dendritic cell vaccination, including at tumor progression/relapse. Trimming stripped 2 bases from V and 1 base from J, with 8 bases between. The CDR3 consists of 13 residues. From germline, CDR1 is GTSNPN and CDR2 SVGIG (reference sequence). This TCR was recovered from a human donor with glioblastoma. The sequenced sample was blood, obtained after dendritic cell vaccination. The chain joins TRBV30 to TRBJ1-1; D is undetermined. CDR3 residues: CAWSWAGNTEAFF. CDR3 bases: TGTGCCTGGAGTTGGGCGGGGAACACTGAAGCTTTCTTT.